The rows below give T cell receptor beta chains drawn from one sample of a study of T-cell memory formation after mild COVID-19. TCRdb re-derived calls from the 5' RACE reads in MiXCR, one entry per CDR3 protein. The sample holds 200,000 to 250,000 distinct CDR3 sequences, around 8.8% seen once. The sequenced sample consisted of PBMCs or a T cell subset sorted from them (not recorded which). These receptors were collected from a man between 18 and 35 years old who had mild COVID-19 (a few samples of this study predate the infection). Cell type and time point are not known. The CDR3 runs from the conserved cysteine through the conserved F or W. The D gene is left open where the match is weak. Clone size is not always given. Where it is, it says once, few, many or a class for expanded clones.

d_call j_call v_call clone_size cdr3_aa cdr3_nt
NA TRBJ2-3 TRBV15 NA CATSRDGRGRGDTQYF TGTGCCACCAGCAGAGATGGACGGGGCCGGGGAGATACGCAGTATTTT
TRBD2 TRBJ2-3 TRBV5-1 many CASSSGLAGSTDTQYF TGTGCCAGCAGTTCGGGACTAGCGGGGTCCACAGATACGCAGTATTTT
NA TRBJ1-1 TRBV4-1 few CASSQPGRRTEAFF TGCGCCAGCAGCCAACCAGGGAGAAGGACTGAAGCTTTCTTT
TRBD1 TRBJ2-5 TRBV5-6 few CASSLQAGTGEETQYF TGTGCCAGCAGCTTGCAAGCCGGGACAGGCGAAGAGACCCAGTACTTC
TRBD1 TRBJ1-1 TRBV12-3/TRBV12-4 few CASSFDREAEAFF TGTGCCAGCAGTTTCGACAGGGAGGCGGAAGCTTTCTTT
NA TRBJ2-3 TRBV29-1 medium-sized CSVGISGRTDTQYF TGCAGCGTTGGAATTAGCGGAAGGACAGATACGCAGTATTTT
TRBD1 TRBJ2-5 TRBV7-2 few CASSPSVGQAPLAQYF TGTGCCAGCAGCCCATCCGTGGGACAGGCCCCCTTGGCCCAGTACTTC
NA TRBJ2-5 TRBV7-6 many CASSFQGTQYF TGTGCCAGCAGCTTTCAGGGGACCCAGTACTTC
NA TRBJ2-2 TRBV9 few CASSVFSNPGGASGELFF TGTGCCAGCAGCGTATTCTCAAACCCTGGTGGAGCTTCCGGGGAGCTGTTTTTT
NA TRBJ1-4 TRBV19 few CASRSYRGEKLFF TGTGCCAGTAGATCCTACCGGGGTGAAAAACTGTTTTTT
NA TRBJ1-2 TRBV7-9 few CASSLARGRGAYGYTF TGTGCCAGCAGCTTAGCGCGAGGCAGGGGAGCCTATGGCTACACCTTC
NA TRBJ1-2 TRBV30 few CAWSGWFGYTF TGTGCCTGGAGTGGGTGGTTTGGCTACACCTTT
TRBD2 TRBJ2-3 TRBV7-2 many CASSLYLGTSTTDTQYF TGTGCCAGCAGCTTATATCTCGGGACTAGCACCACAGATACGCAGTATTTT
NA TRBJ1-5 TRBV7-9 NA CASSLGQDDQPQHF TGTGCCAGCAGCTTAGGACAGGATGATCAGCCCCAGCATTTT
TRBD1 TRBJ1-1 TRBV7-3 few CASKTDRENTEAFF TGTGCCAGCAAAACCGACAGGGAGAACACTGAAGCTTTCTTT
NA TRBJ1-2 TRBV2 few CASSEEADNGYTF TGTGCCAGCAGTGAAGAGGCAGACAATGGCTACACCTTC
TRBD2 TRBJ2-1 TRBV20-1 NA CSARKGLGNIGEQFF TGCAGTGCTAGGAAGGGACTAGGAAATATCGGTGAGCAGTTCTTC
TRBD2 TRBJ2-1 TRBV7-2 many CASSQTSGGADEQFF TGTGCCAGCAGCCAGACTAGCGGGGGGGCGGATGAGCAGTTCTTC
TRBD2 TRBJ2-1 TRBV3-1 NA CASSLWAGSGGRDEQFF TGTGCCAGCAGCCTATGGGCTGGTAGCGGGGGGCGCGATGAGCAGTTCTTC
NA TRBJ2-1 TRBV5-1 few CASYPGLLSYNEQFF TGCGCCAGTTATCCGGGACTCCTCTCCTACAATGAGCAGTTCTTC
NA TRBJ2-7 TRBV4-1 few CASSQDGGQYYEQYF TGCGCCAGCAGCCAAGACGGGGGACAGTATTACGAGCAGTACTTC
NA TRBJ2-6 TRBV4-3 NA CASSPGGSPGANVLTF TGCGCCAGCAGCCCAGGAGGTTCTCCTGGGGCCAACGTCCTGACTTTC
NA TRBJ1-1 TRBV12-3/TRBV12-4 NA CASRPRSSNGAEAFF TGTGCCAGCAGGCCGAGGTCCTCGAACGGCGCTGAAGCTTTCTTT
NA TRBJ1-6 TRBV3-1 NA CASSSHTDFSSPLHF TGTGCCAGCAGCTCCCATACGGACTTCTCTTCACCCCTCCACTTT
NA TRBJ2-2 TRBV4-1 NA CASNSGLGTGELFF TGCGCCAGCAACTCGGGCCTGGGCACCGGGGAGCTGTTTTTT
NA TRBJ2-5 TRBV28 NA CASTPGGLRGETQYF TGTGCCAGCACCCCGGGGGGCCTCCGGGGGGAGACCCAGTACTTC
NA TRBJ1-5 TRBV4-1 few CASSQGRGSNQPQHF TGCGCCAGCAGCCAAGGCAGGGGTAGCAATCAGCCCCAGCATTTT
NA TRBJ2-2 TRBV27 few CASSFYGELFF TGTGCCAGCAGTTTCTACGGGGAGCTGTTTTTT
TRBD2 TRBJ2-1 TRBV4-3 few CASSLLAGPYNEQFF TGCGCCAGCAGCCTACTAGCGGGACCATACAATGAGCAGTTCTTC
TRBD1 TRBJ1-5 TRBV20-1 NA CSASFGTGDQPQHF TGCAGTGCTAGCTTCGGGACAGGGGATCAGCCCCAGCATTTT
NA TRBJ2-3 TRBV24-1 NA CATSDRPIDTQYF TGTGCCACCAGTGATCGCCCAATCGATACGCAGTATTTT
NA TRBJ2-2 TRBV5-1 NA CASSLEGVLGTGELFF TGCGCCAGCAGCTTGGAAGGGGTTCTGGGCACCGGGGAGCTGTTTTTT
TRBD2 TRBJ2-3 TRBV19 NA CASSMTERGLDTQYF TGTGCCAGTAGTATGACGGAGCGGGGCCTAGATACGCAGTATTTT
TRBD1 TRBJ1-2 TRBV7-2 few CASSRTGANYGYTF TGTGCCAGCAGCAGGACAGGGGCTAACTATGGCTACACCTTC
NA TRBJ1-2 TRBV28 NA CASTLGSNYGYTF TGTGCCAGCACCCTGGGGTCCAACTATGGCTACACCTTC
NA TRBJ2-7 TRBV9 NA CASSAHPRGGSSYEQYF TGTGCCAGCAGCGCCCACCCGAGGGGGGGGAGCTCCTACGAGCAGTACTTC
TRBD1 TRBJ1-3 TRBV28 few CASSPAGQGYGNTIYF TGTGCCAGCAGCCCCGCGGGACAGGGGTACGGAAACACCATATATTTT
NA TRBJ2-5 TRBV10-3 many CAISEELVQETQYF TGTGCCATCAGTGAGGAGTTAGTCCAAGAGACCCAGTACTTC
NA TRBJ1-5 TRBV3-1 few CANSQGRSYQPQHF TGTGCCAACAGCCAGGGGCGAAGTTACCAGCCCCAGCATTTT
TRBD1 TRBJ2-1 TRBV12-3/TRBV12-4 NA CASSVRDRGGNEQFF TGTGCCAGCAGTGTCCGGGACAGGGGAGGGAATGAGCAGTTCTTC
TRBD1 TRBJ1-6 TRBV3-1 NA CASSPTTGPVSPLHF TGTGCCAGCAGCCCGACGACAGGGCCTGTTTCACCCCTCCACTTT
NA TRBJ2-2 TRBV12-3/TRBV12-4 few CASSSRDYTGELFF TGTGCCAGCAGTTCCCGGGATTATACCGGGGAGCTGTTTTTT
NA TRBJ2-5 TRBV20-1 few CSRTGLAPWETQYF TGCAGTCGCACGGGGCTGGCGCCCTGGGAGACCCAGTACTTC
TRBD1 TRBJ1-2 TRBV4-1 NA CASSQQGQGKYGYTF TGCGCCAGCAGCCAACAGGGACAGGGAAAGTATGGCTACACCTTC
NA TRBJ2-1 TRBV7-2 NA CASSRRGSSYNEQFF TGTGCCAGCAGCCGCCGAGGGAGCTCCTACAATGAGCAGTTCTTC
TRBD2 TRBJ2-2 TRBV5-1 NA CASHAGGVDTGELFF TGCGCCAGCCATGCGGGGGGCGTAGACACCGGGGAGCTGTTTTTT
NA TRBJ1-5 TRBV20-1 NA CSARKNEDSYNQPQHF TGCAGTGCTAGAAAGAACGAGGACTCTTATAATCAGCCCCAGCATTTT
NA TRBJ1-5 TRBV15 few CATSHNRAVGVLPQHF TGTGCCACCAGCCATAACAGGGCGGTTGGCGTTCTGCCCCAGCATTTT
NA TRBJ1-3 TRBV7-9 many CASSLLGGNTIYF TGTGCCAGCAGCTTGTTGGGAGGAAACACCATATATTTT
NA TRBJ2-5 TRBV7-9 many CASSLLGRGETQYF TGTGCCAGCAGCTTACTTGGCAGGGGAGAGACCCAGTACTTC
NA TRBJ1-6 TRBV20-1 few CSARGRNPGREGSPLHF TGCAGTGCTAGAGGGAGGAACCCAGGAAGAGAGGGTTCACCCCTCCACTTT
TRBD1 TRBJ2-3 TRBV6-6 few CASSGQGAASTDTQYF TGTGCCAGCAGTGGACAGGGGGCCGCGAGCACAGATACGCAGTATTTT
NA TRBJ2-5 TRBV7-2 NA CASSFSRGGETQYF TGTGCCAGCAGCTTTTCCAGGGGGGGAGAGACCCAGTACTTC
NA TRBJ2-3 TRBV7-6 few CASSRDTATDTQYF TGTGCCAGCAGTCGGGACACAGCCACAGATACGCAGTATTTT
NA TRBJ2-5 TRBV7-7 NA CASSPRSGETQYF TGTGCTAGCAGCCCGAGGTCCGGGGAGACCCAGTACTTC
NA TRBJ2-1 TRBV7-2 NA CASSLEQPNEQFF TGTGCCAGCAGCTTAGAACAGCCCAATGAGCAGTTCTTC
NA TRBJ2-5 TRBV28 many CASSFYQTQYF TGTGCCAGCAGTTTCTACCAGACCCAGTACTTC